Below are 22 T cell receptor beta chains sequenced from a single sample in a study of T cells in Graves' hyperthyroidism and ophthalmopathy. Amplification of TCR beta CDR3 regions was performed using RNA transcripts as template. Researchers ran a first-round RT-PCR on the TCR CDR3 using the HTBI primer set. TCRdb reprocessed the multiplex PCR reads with MiXCR, giving one entry per CDR3 protein. The sample shows hundreds of thousands of distinct CDR3 sequences, approximately 15% of them seen only once. Sequencing used blood. These receptors were collected from a woman aged 25 to 45 with Graves' hyperthyroidism that later progressed to Graves' ophthalmopathy.

A few counts support this clonotype. The V and J genes are TRBV5-8 and TRBJ2-3; D call uncertain. The germline V and J ends were trimmed by 3 bases and 8 bases, with 7 bases remaining between them. In germline, CDR1 is SGHTS, CDR2 YDEGEE. The CDR3 runs to 11 residues. This CDR3 reads CASSSGVTQYF. CDR3 nucleotide sequence: TGTGCCAGCAGCTCTGGGGTTACGCAGTATTTT.

The J gene is TRBJ2-7, the V gene TRBV4-2; TRBD1 matches at 12 bases. This CDR3 contains 16 residues. The germline gives CDR1 LGHNA, CDR2 YNFKEQ. The ends lost 4 bases at V and 6 bases at J; junction bases unmatched: 10. The CDR3 loop is CASSRKGTGGDAEQYF. DNA of the CDR3: TGTGCCAGCAGCCGCAAGGGGACAGGGGGCGACGCCGAGCAGTACTTC.

The gene calls are TRBV2 and TRBJ2-1; 7 nucleotides line up with TRBD1. The CDR3 spans 14 residues. The germline CDR1 and CDR2 sequences are SNHLY and FYNNEI. Germline trimming cut 10 bases from V and 0 bases from J; bases unmatched to any gene: 6. The CDR3 DNA is TGTGCCATAACCAGGGGGAGCTCCTACAATGAGCAGTTCTTC. Amino acids: CAITRGSSYNEQFF.

In this sample, this clonotype turned up many times. This rearrangement joins TRBV12-3 or TRBV12-4 to TRBJ1-2; D unresolved. The CDR3 extends over 15 amino acids. Trimming pared 7 bases from V and 0 bases from J, leaving 15 bases between. The CDR3 region has the DNA TGTGCCAGCACCCCCATGCTGGGAGCTAACTATGGCTACACCTTC. It translates to CASTPMLGANYGYTF.

This rearrangement joins TRBV3-1 to TRBJ2-2; 8 nucleotides align to TRBD1. Germline-derived CDR1 and CDR2 are LGHDT and YNNKEL (reference sequence). Unmatched junction bases numbered 3, after V lost 0 bases and J lost 3 bases. This CDR3 has 16 amino acids. This chain's CDR3 is CASSQERTGHTGELFF. The CDR3 DNA sequence: TGTGCCAGCAGCCAAGAAAGGACAGGGCACACCGGGGAGCTGTTTTTT.

This clonotype was found many times. The rearrangement uses TRBV12-3 or TRBV12-4 and TRBJ2-3; 8 bases fit TRBD2. Unmatched junction bases numbered 11, after V lost 1 base and J lost 2 bases. This CDR3 region has 18 residues. In nucleotides, the CDR3 is TGTGCCAGCAGTTTAGTGTCGGGGGGGACGCAGAACACAGATACGCAGTATTTT. Its translation is CASSLVSGGTQNTDTQYF.

This clonotype appeared many times. The V call is TRBV5-1, the J call TRBJ2-1, with 8 bases identical to TRBD2. V lost 10 bases, J lost 5 bases, and 8 bases stayed unmatched. CDR1 and CDR2 (germline): SGHRS, YFSETQ. The CDR3 runs to 13 residues. This chain's CDR3 is CASGSGGNNEQFF. The CDR3 DNA sequence: TGCGCCTCGGGGTCGGGAGGGAACAATGAGCAGTTCTTC.

This clonotype was observed at least ten times. The rearrangement uses TRBV20-1 and TRBJ2-7; possible D gene TRBD2, 5 bases. V gave up 0 bases and J gave up 4 bases, with 16 bases separating them. CDR1 is DFQATT and CDR2 is SNEGSKA in the germline V gene (reference sequence). The CDR3 is 15 residues long. This CDR3 is CSARDPLAGAYEQYF. The DNA for the CDR3 is TGCAGTGCTAGAGATCCCCTAGCAGGAGCTTACGAGCAGTACTTC.

This clonotype was recorded many times. The genes are TRBV5-1 and TRBJ1-1; D uncertain. V lost 0 bases and J 4 bases, leaving 13 bases between the germline ends. CDR1 SGHRS and CDR2 YFSETQ come from the germline V gene. This CDR3 spans 15 amino acids. The CDR3 region is CASSLASGKGTEAFF. DNA of the CDR3: TGCGCCAGCAGCTTGGCCAGTGGGAAAGGCACTGAAGCTTTCTTT.

This clonotype was seen more than once but under ten times. The chain uses TRBV29-1 and TRBJ1-1, with 7 positions matching TRBD1. The CDR3 extends over 12 amino acids. V was pared by 2 bases and J by 10 bases, with 7 bases of the junction left unmatched. CDR1 and CDR2 (germline): SQVTM, ANQGSEA. For the CDR3, the DNA is TGCAGCGTTGAACAGGGGGGTGGAGGAGCTTTCTTT. Residues: CSVEQGGGGAFF.

The gene calls are TRBV3-1 and TRBJ2-2, with D tentatively TRBD1 or TRBD2 (5 bases each). CDR3 length: 16 residues. V lost 4 bases, J lost 6 bases, and 18 bases lay in between. The germline V gene has CDR1 LGHDT and CDR2 YNNKEL (reference sequence). Here the CDR3 reads CASSRGLPGRSGELFF. DNA of the CDR3: TGTGCCAGCAGCCGGGGGTTGCCAGGGCGGTCCGGGGAGCTGTTTTTT.

This clonotype was observed many times. The rearrangement links TRBV19 to TRBJ2-3; D is possibly TRBD1 (6 bases). Germline CDR1 is LNHDA and CDR2 is SQIVND (reference sequence). CDR3 length: 18 amino acids. V dropped 4 bases and J dropped 6 bases, with 26 bases sitting between them. CDR3 sequence reads: CASSTGFRLAEGGDTQYF. In DNA form, the CDR3 reads TGTGCCAGTAGTACCGGCTTTAGGTTGGCGGAAGGGGGTGATACGCAGTATTTT.

This clonotype was seen ten or more times. The rearrangement links TRBV30 to TRBJ1-1, with D possibly being TRBD1 (5 bases). Germline V CDR1 and CDR2: GTSNPN, SVGIG (reference sequence). The CDR3 is 12 residues long. V was cut by 2 bases and J by 4 bases, with 8 bases left in between. The CDR3 DNA follows: TGTGCCTGGAGTCGTGGGGGCACTGAAGCTTTCTTT. Its translation: CAWSRGGTEAFF.

This chain connects TRBV11-1 to TRBJ2-7; D is undetermined. Germline V gene lookup returns CDR1 SGHAT and CDR2 FQDESV (reference sequence). CDR3 length equals 17 residues. V was trimmed by 0 bases and J by 6 bases, leaving 21 bases between them. CDR3 nucleotide sequence: TGTGCCAGCAGCTTAGCTCTGAAGTGGGGTGGGAAGGGCGAGCAGTACTTC. Its protein product is CASSLALKWGGKGEQYF.

This clonotype turned up a few times. This rearrangement joins TRBV15 to TRBJ2-7; D may be TRBD2 (6 bases). CDR3 length equals 17 residues. Germline CDR1 LNHNV, CDR2 YYDKDF (reference sequence). V was trimmed by 2 bases and J by 2 bases, leaving 19 bases between them. The CDR3 loop reads CATSRSASGLKAYEQYF. The CDR3 coding sequence is TGTGCCACCAGCAGATCTGCCTCGGGACTGAAAGCCTACGAGCAGTACTTC.

This chain uses TRBV20-1 with TRBJ1-2; TRBD1 is a possible D gene (6 bases). Germline V gene sequence: CDR1 DFQATT, CDR2 SNEGSKA (reference sequence). This CDR3 contains 16 residues. The V gene lost 5 bases and the J gene lost 7 bases, with 26 bases spanning the gap. The CDR3 nucleotides are TGCAGTGCTCCCCCTCAAATTGGCGGAGGGACATCTGGCTACACCTTC. Protein sequence: CSAPPQIGGGTSGYTF.

This clonotype was recorded at least ten times. The rearrangement links TRBV2 to TRBJ1-5; perhaps TRBD1 as D (5 bases). Germline CDR1 is SNHLY and CDR2 is FYNNEI. The CDR3 has 12 amino acids. V was trimmed by 6 bases and J by 6 bases, leaving 9 bases between them. In DNA form, the CDR3 reads TGTGCCAGCAGGAGGGGAGGTCAGCCCCAGCATTTT. Its translation: CASRRGGQPQHF.

Turning to this clonotype: The junction departs from the called germline gene at one end, perhaps through a read error. The V and J genes are TRBV7-7 and TRBJ2-7; D might be TRBD2 (6 bases). CDR1 and CDR2 (germline): SSHAT, FNYEAQ (reference sequence). The CDR3 is made up of 14 amino acids. The CDR3 is CASSLAVGAYEQYF. CDR3 in DNA: TGTGCTAGCAGCTTAGCGGTTGGGGCCTACGAGCAGTACTTC.

This clonotype was seen at least ten times. The chain couples TRBV24-1 to TRBJ2-2; either TRBD1 or TRBD2 may fit D (6 bases each). This CDR3 is 17 amino acids long. Deletions cut 3 bases from V and 3 bases from J, with 16 bases between. The V gene's germline CDR1 is KGHDR and CDR2 SFDVKD. The CDR3 DNA sequence: TGTGCCACCAGTGATCATAAGGGGGGCTACGACACCGGGGAGCTGTTTTTT. It yields the protein CATSDHKGGYDTGELFF.

This clonotype was seen many times. V gene TRBV5-1 combines with J gene TRBJ1-2; possibly TRBD1 for D (5 bases). The germline V gene encodes CDR1 SGHRS and CDR2 YFSETQ. V gave up 3 bases and J gave up 4 bases, with 13 bases separating them. This CDR3 has 14 amino acids. CDR3 sequence (DNA): TGCGCCAGCAGCTCCTTGACAGATCTCTATGGCTACACCTTC. Residues: CASSSLTDLYGYTF.

The V gene is TRBV10-3, the J gene TRBJ2-5; D may be TRBD2 (6 bases). The germline V gene encodes CDR1 ENHRY and CDR2 SYGVKD. The CDR3 has 12 residues. Deletions cut 8 bases from V and 4 bases from J, with 11 bases between. Here the CDR3 DNA reads TGTGCCATCGGAGAAGCGGGAGAGACCCAGTACTTC. As protein: CAIGEAGETQYF.

This clonotype was detected only a few times. This chain uses TRBV28 with TRBJ1-3; D perhaps matches TRBD1 (5 bases). Trimming stripped 9 bases from V and 5 bases from J, with 14 bases between. The CDR3 is 13 amino acids. Looked up from germline, CDR1 is MDHEN and CDR2 is SYDVKM. CDR3 amino acids: CASKSQGRNTIYF. For the CDR3, the DNA is TGTGCCAGTAAATCCCAGGGTAGAAACACCATATATTTT.